Here is one TCR beta chain with its context. This clone occurred a few times. It lacks a known antigen. Base quality data are lacking; no much larger clone is found one base away. The immunoSEQ multiplex PCR, with forward primers for 54 TRBV segments and reverse primers for 13 TRBJ segments, was used to amplify TCRB CDR3 regions. Pre-culture CD4+ samples were sequenced at deep resolution, targeting some 200,000 T cell genomes. Sequencing of the amplicons on an Illumina HiSeq System generated 87 bp reads spanning the CDR3. Regarding the original processing steps: Correction for PCR and sequencing errors was applied to reads, and CDR3 regions were defined through alignment to IMGT reference sequences. Synthetic template pools were used to estimate template counts and unique rearrangement counts. Clonality was computed as 1 minus Pielou's evenness. Richness was estimated with the Daley-Smith estimator. Repertoire overlap was measured with Morisita's index. Clones present in cultured samples but not detected in the pre-culture repertoire of the same donor were defined as low-abundance clones. In its TCRdb copy, this immuneACCESS table keeps in-frame sequences only and misses some clones. Where compared with another copy, unresolved V genes explain less than half of these, and the others have no known cause. V, J and clone size reflect that table, while D and trimming were determined from the DNA. This sample holds 90,000 to 130,000 clones; 80% to 95% were observed only once. More than 0.25% of the sample rests with the top ten.

Magnetic bead negative selection was used to isolate untouched CD4+ T cells from Ficoll-separated PBMC, with purity averaging about 98%. Using magnetic beads, untouched CD4+ T cells were isolated from Ficoll-separated PBMC at around 98% purity, with only negligible CD8+ contamination. Donors were a few healthy blood donors whose buffy coats supplied peripheral blood mononuclear cells. All three donors were CMV seronegative. Genomic DNA was extracted with the DNeasy Blood & Tissue Kit. TCRB sequencing was performed on genomic DNA from sorted CD137+CD4+ cells and pre-culture CD4+ baseline samples from each subject. These data come from a study of T cell repertoires and HLA-DP antigens (dated by TCRdb to the late 2010s). Broadly, across the study: An in vitro model of CD4+ T cell alloreactivity against allogeneic HLA-DP presented by transduced HeLa cells was used in the study. Compared with self, one alloantigen differed at one amino acid in the peptide-binding groove and the other differed at ten, modelling structurally similar versus dissimilar alloantigens. The three donors, two male and one female, ranged from the 18-to-29 to the 60-to-69 age band. On average, around 200 ng of DNA went in for sorted CD137+CD4+ samples, versus roughly 1,200 ng for pre-culture CD4+ samples. Results the study describes overall, beyond this receptor: Separate analysis of naive and memory CD4+ repertoires was not performed. Similar clonality (around 0.37) was observed for sorted CD137+ cells against both alloantigens, and this clonality was much higher than that observed in pre-culture samples (roughly 0.041). The study was limited by having only a few donors, by relying on a non-physiological HeLa antigen-presenting system, and by using total CD4+ responder cells. Clones undetected before culture had an average cumulative frequency of approximately 37% against one allele and about 51% against the other.

The germline V gene sets CDR1 to LGHNT and CDR2 to FRNRAP. V has 0 bases trimmed and J has 3 bases trimmed; junction bases matching no gene number 9. From its cysteine to its phenylalanine, the CDR3 spans 18 amino acids. Only the CDR3 DNA stays, 54 bases, in frame from base 1. The source material was CD4+ T cells from PBMCs. The TCR sequence derives from a woman younger than 35 in good health and CMV-seronegative. Recombination joined TRBV12-5 with TRBJ1-4; 8 bases in the middle match TRBD1. The CDR3 amino acid sequence is: CASGLVLGRGLANEKLFF. In nucleotides, the sequence is TGTGCTAGTGGTTTGGTCCTAGGCAGGGGGCTGGCTAATGAAAAACTGTTTTTT.